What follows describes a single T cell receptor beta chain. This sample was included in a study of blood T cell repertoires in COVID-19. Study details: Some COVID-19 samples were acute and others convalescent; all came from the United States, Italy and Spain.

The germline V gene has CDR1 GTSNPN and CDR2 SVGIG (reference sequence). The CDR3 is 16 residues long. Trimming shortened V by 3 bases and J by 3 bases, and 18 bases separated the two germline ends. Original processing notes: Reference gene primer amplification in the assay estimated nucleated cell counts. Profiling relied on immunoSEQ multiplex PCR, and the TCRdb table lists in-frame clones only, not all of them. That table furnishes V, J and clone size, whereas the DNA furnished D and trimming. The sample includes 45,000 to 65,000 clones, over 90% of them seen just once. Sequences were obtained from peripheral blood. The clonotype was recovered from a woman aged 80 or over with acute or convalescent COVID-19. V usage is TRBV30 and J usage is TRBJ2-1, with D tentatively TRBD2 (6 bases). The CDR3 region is CAWSPLGGRYYNEQFF. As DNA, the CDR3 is TGTGCCTGGAGCCCCCTCGGGGGTCGGTACTACAATGAGCAGTTCTTC.